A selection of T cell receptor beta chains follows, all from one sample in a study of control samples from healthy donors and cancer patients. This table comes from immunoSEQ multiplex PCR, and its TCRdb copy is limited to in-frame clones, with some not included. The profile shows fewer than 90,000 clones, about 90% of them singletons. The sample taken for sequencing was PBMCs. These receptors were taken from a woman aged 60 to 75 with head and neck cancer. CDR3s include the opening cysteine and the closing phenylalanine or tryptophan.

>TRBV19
CASSTLSTGSVGELFF
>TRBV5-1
CASSLAVEETQYF
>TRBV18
CASSPPAGYQHNEQFF
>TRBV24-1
CATSDGLEPYNEQFF
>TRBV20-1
CSASASGSGNEQFF
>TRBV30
CAWSGKLTSGREEQYF
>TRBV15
CATSRAGQGNSPLHF
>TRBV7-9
CASSSTSSDRDYEQYF
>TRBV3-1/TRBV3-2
CASSQGASGGQETQYF
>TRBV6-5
CASSRAGEAYEQYF
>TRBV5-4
CASSAGLALPGANVLTF
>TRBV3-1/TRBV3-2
CASSLGPQVSYEQYF
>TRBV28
CASSLELSATNEKLFF
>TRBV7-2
CASSSHAQGGNEQFF
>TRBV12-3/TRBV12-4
CASSLPQTQQFF
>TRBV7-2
CASSLGQGNYGYTF
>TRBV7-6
CASSLLYTRSYNEQFF
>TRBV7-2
CASSRGGNPDTQYF
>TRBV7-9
CASSLGAGLSPLHF
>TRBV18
CASSPQGQGMPLHF
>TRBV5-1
CASSSGQNTGELFF
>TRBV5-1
CASGLGHLGNEQFF
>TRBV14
CASSQESHWAGASYEQYF
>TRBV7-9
CASSLGDSLVYGYTF
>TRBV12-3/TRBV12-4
CASSSNEQFF
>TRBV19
CASSIKGPTGTIYF
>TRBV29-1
CSVGGTGGRWEQFF
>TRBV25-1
CASTPGTEYYGYTF
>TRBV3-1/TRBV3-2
CASSPMMGGVEAFF
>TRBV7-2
CASSFGQANQPQHF
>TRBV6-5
CASRNTGTTNTIYF
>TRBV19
CASGRETQYF
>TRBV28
CASSRGLAGEPVQFF
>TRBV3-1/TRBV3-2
CASSQGLGDSIPQHF
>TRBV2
CASSPVASGGNEQFF
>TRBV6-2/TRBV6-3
CASSYPHHPTEYAGGTQYF
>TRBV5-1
CASSKDLAGFKSYEQYF
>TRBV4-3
CASSLTVNTEAFF
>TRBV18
CASSPRAYEQYF
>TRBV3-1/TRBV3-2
CASSHWGFYEQYF
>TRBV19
CAVRRTNTDTQYF
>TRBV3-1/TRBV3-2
CASSRDRGSGNTIYF
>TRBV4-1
CASSHIDILVPGELFF
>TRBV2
CASSSSGSAETQYF
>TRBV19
CASSIKGSAGEQYF
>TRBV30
CAWRSQGQRFVAPLHF
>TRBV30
CAWSGGTSGRYEQYF
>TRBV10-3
CAISDRRQGGHEQFF